This T cell receptor beta chain is from a study of T cell responses to AZD1222 COVID-19 vaccine. Overall study findings and caveats: Breadth and depth of Spike-specific TCRs rose after two AZD1222 doses. Mapped onto spike, vaccine-associated CD4 TCRs spanned it and were dominant at 160-218 and 743-854. Without day 14 samples, only post-peak T cell repertoires were studied.

CDR1 MGHRA and CDR2 YSYEKL come from the germline V gene. The ends lost 1 base at V and 6 bases at J; junction bases unmatched: 6. The CDR3 runs to 15 residues. On this clone itself: As yet, its antigen is unknown.

Only in-frame clones appear in the TCRdb table, and some are missing; sequencing was by immunoSEQ multiplex PCR. The sample holds roughly 81,000 clones, 75% to 90% seen once. The clonotype was recovered from an adult in good health. The chain links TRBV4-1 to TRBJ2-1, with 7 nucleotides matching TRBD2. Sequences were derived from peripheral blood, sampled on day 0 of AZD1222 vaccination. The CDR3 sequence: CASSQGAGVANEQFF. CDR3 DNA: TGCGCCAGCAGCCAAGGGGCGGGAGTTGCCAATGAGCAGTTCTTC.